The 15 T cell receptor beta chains in this list originate from one sample, sequenced in a study of T cell responses to AZD1222 COVID-19 vaccine. The protocol was immunoSEQ multiplex PCR, while the TCRdb copy is restricted to in-frame clones and leaves out a portion. The sample yields roughly 120,000 clones, around 90% seen once. The material sequenced was peripheral blood, taken on day 0 of AZD1222 vaccination. These receptors came from an adult in good health.

This clone was observed many times. The V and J genes are TRBV6-2 or TRBV6-3 and TRBJ1-5; D ambiguous. This CDR3 is 12 amino acids long. Trimming stripped 2 bases from V and 4 bases from J, with 3 bases between. The V gene's germline CDR1 is MNHEY and CDR2 SVGEGT. DNA of the CDR3: TGTGCCAGCAGTTACACGAATCAGCCCCAGCATTTT. Translation gives CASSYTNQPQHF.

The genes are TRBV28 and TRBJ2-1, with D unresolved. Trimming pared 3 bases from V and 10 bases from J, leaving 10 bases between. CDR1 is MDHEN and CDR2 is SYDVKM in the germline V gene. The CDR3 extends over 12 amino acids. CDR3 DNA: TGTGCCAGCAGTTTTTCGCCCCGCGAGCAGTTCTTC. This sequence encodes CASSFSPREQFF. Based on the CDR3 plus reference TRBV28 and TRBJ2-1, the full variable domain is DVKVTQSSRYLVKRTGEKVFLECVQDMDHENMFWYRQDPGLGLRLIYFSYDVKMKEKGDIPEGYSVSREKKERFSLILESASTNQTSMYLCASSFSPREQFFGPGTRLTVL.

The chain couples TRBV19 to TRBJ1-5, with 11 bases fitting TRBD1. Germline V lookup: CDR1 LNHDA, CDR2 SQIVND (reference sequence). This CDR3 spans 17 amino acids. V shed 3 bases, J shed 4 bases, and the junction held 8 bases outside the gene matches. CDR3 nucleotide sequence: TGTGCCAGTAGTATTGGTATAGGGACAGGGGGAAATCAGCCCCAGCATTTT. As protein: CASSIGIGTGGNQPQHF.

The chain employs TRBV29-1 and TRBJ1-2, with TRBD1 matching over 7 bases. The germline CDR1 and CDR2 sequences are SQVTM and ANQGSEA. V lost 3 bases, J lost 6 bases, and 4 bases stayed unmatched. CDR3 length: 12 residues. The chain's CDR3 is CSVEEGANGYTF. CDR3 sequence (DNA): TGCAGCGTTGAGGAGGGGGCGAATGGCTACACCTTC. The full variable domain, with the rest looked up from reference TRBV29-1 and TRBJ1-2, is SAVISQKPSRDICQRGTSLTIQCQVDSQVTMMFWYRQQPGQSLTLIATANQGSEATYESGFVIDKFPISRPNLTFSTLTVSNMSPEDSSIYLCSVEEGANGYTFGSGTRLTVV.

Only one count was recorded for this clone. The V and J genes are TRBV5-1 and TRBJ1-3; D is ambiguous. The CDR3 runs 15 residues. Between the trimmed V and J ends, which lost 3 bases and 6 bases, there was a span of 16 bases. Germline assignment: CDR1 SGHRS and CDR2 YFSETQ. The CDR3 spells CASSSLSGWENTIYF. For the CDR3, the DNA is TGCGCCAGCAGCTCCTTGTCCGGGTGGGAAAACACCATATATTTT.

The gene calls are TRBV12-3 or TRBV12-4 and TRBJ1-5; TRBD1 is a possible D gene (6 bases). This CDR3 is 13 amino acids long. Trimming removed 7 bases from V and 4 bases from J, with 11 bases in between. Here the CDR3 DNA reads TGTGCCAGCAAGACCACAGGGAATCAGCCCCAGCATTTT. Its protein product is CASKTTGNQPQHF.

V and J are TRBV19 and TRBJ1-2; TRBD1 is a possible D gene (5 bases). Germline assignment: CDR1 LNHDA and CDR2 SQIVND (reference sequence). This CDR3 has 14 amino acids. V shed 5 bases and J shed 5 bases, with 15 bases lying between them. The CDR3 DNA sequence: TGTGCCAGTAGTCCGCCCGACAGTCCTTATGGCTACACCTTC. Translating gives CASSPPDSPYGYTF.

As concerns this clone: An end of the junction does not agree with germline; a read error may underlie this. The V and J genes are TRBV20-1 and TRBJ1-2; D is ambiguous. This CDR3 comprises 9 residues. CDR1 and CDR2 (germline): DFQATT, SNEGSKA (reference sequence). The chain's CDR3 is CSAREGAFF. The CDR3 coding sequence is TGCAGTGCTAGAGAAGGTGCCTTCTTC.

Only one count was recorded for this clone. The CDR3 coding sequence is TGTGCCTGGAGTCCACATGTGGGCTTAGGAGAAAAACTGTTTTTT. As protein: CAWSPHVGLGEKLFF. The chain is built from TRBV30 and TRBJ1-4; D is uncertain. CDR1 and CDR2 (germline): GTSNPN, SVGIG (reference sequence). The CDR3 sequence is 15 residues long. Trimming shortened V by 2 bases and J by 8 bases, and 18 bases separated the two germline ends.

The chain carries TRBV9 and TRBJ2-3; possibly TRBD1 for D (6 bases). This CDR3 comprises 15 residues. V gave up 3 bases and J gave up 2 bases, with 13 bases separating them. The V gene's germline CDR1 is SGDLS and CDR2 YYNGEE. The CDR3 sequence is CASSESGQITDTQYF. The DNA for the CDR3 is TGTGCCAGCAGCGAGTCGGGACAAATCACAGATACGCAGTATTTT.

The gene calls are TRBV6-5 and TRBJ1-2; the D is unclear. V lost 6 bases, J lost 4 bases, and 12 bases lay in between. Germline CDR1 is MNHEY and CDR2 is SVGAGI. This CDR3 comprises 13 residues. The chain's CDR3 is CASSLDRTYGYTF. The DNA of the CDR3 is TGTGCCAGCAGCTTGGACCGGACCTATGGCTACACCTTC.

The chain recombines TRBV10-3 with TRBJ2-7, with D possibly TRBD1 on 6 matching bases. V lost 11 bases to trimming and J lost 4 bases, with 18 bases between them. Germline CDR1 ENHRY, CDR2 SYGVKD. This CDR3 has 13 residues. The CDR3 region has the DNA TGTGCCTCTCCGGCAGGGGCGATTTACGAGCAGTACTTC. This translates into CASPAGAIYEQYF.

CDR3 residues: CSVGADNQPQHF. The CDR3 nucleotides read TGCAGCGTTGGGGCCGACAATCAGCCCCAGCATTTT. V usage is TRBV29-1 and J usage is TRBJ1-5; D is unresolved. This CDR3 is 12 amino acids long. Germline assignment: CDR1 SQVTM and CDR2 ANQGSEA. Trimming cost V 4 bases and J 3 bases, with 7 bases left between them.

The genes are TRBV19 and TRBJ1-1; D not resolved. Between the trimmed V and J ends, which lost 3 bases and 7 bases, there was a span of 15 bases. Germline CDR1 reads LNHDA; CDR2 reads SQIVND (reference sequence). This CDR3 contains 14 residues. The DNA of the CDR3 is TGTGCCAGTAGTATTCGGGCAGAGGATTATGAAGCTTTCTTT. Encoded protein: CASSIRAEDYEAFF.

This clone was seen a single time. The genes are TRBV3-1 (or the pseudogene TRBV3-2) and TRBJ2-1; D gene ambiguous. The germline V and J ends were trimmed by 1 base and 0 bases, with 4 bases remaining between them. CDR3 length: 14 residues. Germline CDR1 and CDR2: LGHDT and YNNKEL (reference sequence). This CDR3 is CASSQGSSYNEQFF. In DNA form, the CDR3 reads TGTGCCAGCAGCCAAGGCAGCTCCTACAATGAGCAGTTCTTC.